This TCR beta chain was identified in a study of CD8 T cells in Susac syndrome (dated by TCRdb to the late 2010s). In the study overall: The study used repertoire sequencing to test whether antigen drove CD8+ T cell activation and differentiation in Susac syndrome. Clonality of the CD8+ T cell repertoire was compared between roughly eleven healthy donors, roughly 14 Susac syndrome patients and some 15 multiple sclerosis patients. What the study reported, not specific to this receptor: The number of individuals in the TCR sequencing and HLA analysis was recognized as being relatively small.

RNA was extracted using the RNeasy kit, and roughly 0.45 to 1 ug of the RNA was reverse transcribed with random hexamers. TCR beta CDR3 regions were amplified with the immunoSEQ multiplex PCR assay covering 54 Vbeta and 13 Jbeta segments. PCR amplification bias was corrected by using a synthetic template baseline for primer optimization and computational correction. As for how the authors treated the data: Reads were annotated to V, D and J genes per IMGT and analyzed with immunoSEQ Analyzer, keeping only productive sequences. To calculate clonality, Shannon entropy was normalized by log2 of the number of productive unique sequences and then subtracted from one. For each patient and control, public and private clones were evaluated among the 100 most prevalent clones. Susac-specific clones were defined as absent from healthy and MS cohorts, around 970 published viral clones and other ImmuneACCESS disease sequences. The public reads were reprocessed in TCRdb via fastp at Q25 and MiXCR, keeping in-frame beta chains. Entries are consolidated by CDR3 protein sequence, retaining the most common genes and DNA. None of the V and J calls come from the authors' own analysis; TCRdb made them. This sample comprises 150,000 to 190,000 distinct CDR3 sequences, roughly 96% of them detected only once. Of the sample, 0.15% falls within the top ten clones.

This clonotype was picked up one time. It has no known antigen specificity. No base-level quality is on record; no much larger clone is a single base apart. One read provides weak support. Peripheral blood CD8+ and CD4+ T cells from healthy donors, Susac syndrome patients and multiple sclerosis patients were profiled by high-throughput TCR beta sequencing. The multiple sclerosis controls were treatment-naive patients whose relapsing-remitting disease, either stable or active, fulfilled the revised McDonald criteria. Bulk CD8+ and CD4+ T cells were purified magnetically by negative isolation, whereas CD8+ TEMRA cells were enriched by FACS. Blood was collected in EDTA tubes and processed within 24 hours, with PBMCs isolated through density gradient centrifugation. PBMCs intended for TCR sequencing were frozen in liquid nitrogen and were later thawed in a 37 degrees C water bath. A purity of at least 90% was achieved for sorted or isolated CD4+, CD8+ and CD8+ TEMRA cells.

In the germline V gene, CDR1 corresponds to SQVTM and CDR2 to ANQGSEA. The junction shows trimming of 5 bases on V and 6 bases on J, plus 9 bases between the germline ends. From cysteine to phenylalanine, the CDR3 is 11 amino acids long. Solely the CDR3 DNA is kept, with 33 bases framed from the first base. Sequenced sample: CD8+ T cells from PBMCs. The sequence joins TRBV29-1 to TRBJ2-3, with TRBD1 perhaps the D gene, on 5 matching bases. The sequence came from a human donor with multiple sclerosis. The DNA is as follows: TGCAGCGTTTTAGCAGGGGATACGCAGTATTTT. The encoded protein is CSVLAGDTQYF.